One sample yielded the 16 T cell receptor beta chains listed below, sequenced in a study of blood T cells in healthy people across ages. A J-beta primer mix and a sample-barcoded 5' primer were used in a second PCR of about 7 to 12 cycles. MiXCR, run by TCRdb on the 5' RACE reads, gives a single entry per CDR3 protein. The sample comprises 750,000 to 1,000,000 distinct CDR3 sequences, 29% of which are singletons, and about 10% rests with the top ten. This sample was also put to use in a study of T cells of mothers and their children.

The sequenced sample was blood. The receptor set was obtained from a woman in her 40s in good health.

The chain employs TRBV2 and TRBJ2-7; D call uncertain. V gave up 0 bases and J gave up 3 bases, with 12 bases separating them. This CDR3 is 15 amino acids long. The V gene's germline CDR1 is SNHLY and CDR2 FYNNEI. CDR3 bases: TGTGCCAGCAGTGAAGCCCCCGGGCCCCTCTACGAGCAGTACTTC. This codes for CASSEAPGPLYEQYF.

This chain joins TRBV7-2 and TRBJ1-2, with D maybe TRBD1 (6 bases). V was cut by 3 bases and J by 7 bases, with 12 bases left in between. CDR3 length: 13 amino acids. CDR1 and CDR2 from the germline V gene are SGHTA and FQGNSA. The CDR3 is CASSFSQGSGYTF. The CDR3 coding sequence is TGTGCCAGCAGCTTTTCACAGGGTTCTGGCTACACCTTC.

In this sample, this clonotype turned up many times. The chain has TRBV27 and TRBJ1-1; D is undetermined. CDR3 length equals 8 residues. CDR1 and CDR2 (germline): MNHEY, SMNVEV (reference sequence). CDR3 residues: CAVSEAFF. The DNA of the CDR3 is TGTGCTGTCTCTGAAGCTTTCTTT.

The chain carries TRBV5-6 and TRBJ2-2; D gene unclear. This CDR3 comprises 14 residues. Trimming stripped 0 bases from V and 3 bases from J, with 6 bases between. The germline CDR1 and CDR2 sequences are SGHDT and YYEEEE. The CDR3 region is CASSLVLDTGELFF. For the CDR3, the DNA is TGTGCCAGCAGCTTGGTGTTGGACACCGGGGAGCTGTTTTTT.

This clonotype has just a few counts. This chain connects TRBV11-1 to TRBJ1-2; D unclear. Trimming removed 0 bases from V and 4 bases from J, with 9 bases in between. CDR3 length equals 14 residues. Germline assignment: CDR1 SGHAT and CDR2 FQDESV (reference sequence). The CDR3 sequence is CASSLAEQIYGYTF. The CDR3 DNA is TGTGCCAGCAGCTTAGCGGAACAGATCTATGGCTACACCTTC.

This clonotype appeared a few times. This chain links TRBV13 with TRBJ2-3; 7 bases map to TRBD1. Germline V CDR1 and CDR2: PRHDT, FYEKMQ (reference sequence). Unmatched junction bases numbered 4, after V lost 2 bases and J lost 5 bases. CDR3 size: 14 residues. The CDR3 sequence is CASSLQQGQDTQYF. The CDR3, as DNA: TGTGCCAGCAGCTTACAACAGGGGCAAGATACGCAGTATTTT.

This clonotype came up a few times. This may come from a read error, since a much larger clone is one base off. This chain uses TRBV5-1 with TRBJ1-1; a weak D match, TRBD1 (5 bases). CDR3 length: 14 amino acids. Germline CDR1 SGHRS, CDR2 YFSETQ. Trimming took off 7 bases at V and 7 bases at J, with 20 bases between the two ends. For the CDR3, the DNA is TGCGCCAGCGGCCTACAGGACGGAATAGGTGAAGCTTTCTTT. Protein: CASGLQDGIGEAFF.

The chain recombines TRBV7-9 with TRBJ2-1; tentative D call: TRBD1 (5 bases). This CDR3 has 15 amino acids. Germline lookup yields CDR1 SEHNR and CDR2 FQNEAQ (reference sequence). The V gene lost 5 bases and the J gene lost 2 bases, with 13 bases spanning the gap. CDR3 region: CASSANRSPYNEQFF. CDR3 nucleotides: TGTGCCAGCAGCGCCAACAGGAGCCCCTACAATGAGCAGTTCTTC.

The chain joins TRBV4-1 to TRBJ2-2; D gene uncertain. Germline CDR1 MGHRA, CDR2 YSYEKL. CDR3 length: 16 amino acids. The V gene lost 4 bases and the J gene lost 2 bases, with 14 bases spanning the gap. The CDR3, as DNA: TGCGCCAGCAGCCCGCTCGCGGTCTTCAACACCGGGGAGCTGTTTTTT. As protein: CASSPLAVFNTGELFF.

This clonotype was seen ten or more times. The chain carries TRBV11-1 and TRBJ2-1; 10 nucleotides agree with TRBD2. Germline assignment: CDR1 SGHAT and CDR2 FQDESV (reference sequence). J was trimmed by 7 bases and V by 1 base; bases with no gene match: 10. The CDR3 extends over 17 amino acids. The CDR3 loop is CASSLVPSGGAGNEQFF. CDR3 nucleotides: TGTGCCAGCAGCTTAGTACCCAGCGGGGGGGCGGGGAATGAGCAGTTCTTC.

Many counts were recorded for this clonotype. The chain uses TRBV10-3 and TRBJ2-3; 8 bases align to TRBD1. The CDR3 totals 15 residues. V lost 6 bases and J lost 2; bases outside the gene matches: 7. The germline CDR1 and CDR2 sequences are ENHRY and SYGVKD. The CDR3 nucleotides read TGTGCCATCAGGGAGACAGGGGCGCCCACAGATACGCAGTATTTT. Translated: CAIRETGAPTDTQYF.

Note on this clonotype: A much larger clone lies one base from this, so it may be a read error. The rearrangement uses TRBV7-2 and TRBJ2-4; D unresolved. The J call is doubtful: the DNA matches TRBJ2-7 better. This CDR3 has 13 residues. The germline CDR1 and CDR2 sequences are SGHTA and FQGNSA. The CDR3 loop is CASSSQIIPEQYF. DNA for the CDR3: TGTGCCAGCAGCTCCCAGATTATCCCCGAGCAGTACTTC.

Ten or more counts support this clonotype. V and J are TRBV20-1 and TRBJ1-2; unclear D gene. V was shortened by 3 bases and J by 0 bases, with 11 bases between the two germline ends. The CDR3 contains 14 residues. Per germline, CDR1 DFQATT and CDR2 SNEGSKA (reference sequence). This chain's CDR3 is CSARGGGSNYGYTF. CDR3 coding DNA: TGCAGTGCTAGGGGAGGAGGGTCTAACTATGGCTACACCTTC.

This clonotype has ten or more counts. The chain recombines TRBV6-5 with TRBJ1-5, with D possibly TRBD1 on 5 matching bases. V dropped 9 bases and J dropped 7 bases, with 7 bases sitting between them. Germline CDR1 MNHEY, CDR2 SVGAGI. The CDR3 consists of 10 residues. The CDR3: CARQGQPQHF. CDR3 bases: TGTGCCAGGCAGGGACAGCCCCAGCATTTT.

The V and J genes are TRBV28 and TRBJ2-1; no clear D. The germline gives CDR1 MDHEN, CDR2 SYDVKM. The CDR3 extends over 15 amino acids. V dropped 7 bases and J dropped 0 bases, with 13 bases sitting between them. DNA of the CDR3: TGTGCCAGCACCCAACCCAGGAGCTCCTACAATGAGCAGTTCTTC. Protein: CASTQPRSSYNEQFF.

This clonotype was seen repeatedly, ten times or more. V and J are TRBV20-1 and TRBJ2-1; the match to TRBD2 covers 13 bases. V was pared by 7 bases and J by 9 bases, with 9 bases of the junction left unmatched. This CDR3 has 14 residues. Per the germline V gene, CDR1 is DFQATT and CDR2 is SNEGSKA (reference sequence). CDR3 protein: CSVPALAGGLEQFF. The CDR3 DNA is TGCAGTGTCCCCGCACTAGCGGGGGGGCTTGAGCAGTTCTTC.